This T cell receptor beta chain was captured in a study of OX40 agonist ivuxolimab in advanced cancers. The wider study: Each dose-escalation patient presented with hepatocellular carcinoma, melanoma, renal cell or head and neck cancer.

Repertoires were generated with immunoSEQ multiplex PCR, while TCRdb's copy carries only in-frame clones and drops some. The sample shows 40,000 to 45,000 clones, about four fifths of them seen only once. Study conclusions and caveats: Averaged across samples, CD8+ T cells carried more expanded clones than CD4+ did.

About this clone itself: What it binds is unknown.

This CDR3 is 13 amino acids long. Trimming removed 11 bases at V and 2 bases at J, with 13 bases between. Per germline, CDR1 MDHEN and CDR2 SYDVKM. The chain is built from TRBV28 and TRBJ1-5; D may be TRBD1 (5 bases). The clonotype comes from an adult with an advanced solid tumor such as melanoma, head and neck, liver or kidney cancer. Sequenced here: CD4+ or CD8+ T cells sorted from blood, sampled in a trial of the OX40 agonist ivuxolimab. CDR3 coding DNA: TGTGCCGGGGCCCCGGGGGGCAATCAGCCCCAGCATTTT. Translating it yields CAGAPGGNQPQHF.